These 15 T cell receptor beta chains share one sample of origin, sequenced in a study of blood T cell repertoires in COVID-19. Using immunoSEQ multiplex PCR, the repertoire was profiled, and TCRdb retains in-frame clones only, with some absent. The sample holds 25,000 to 40,000 clones; more than 75% are singletons and the top ten take about 14%. The sequenced material came from peripheral blood. Receptors originate from a man in his 60s with active COVID-19.

This chain uses TRBV10-1 with TRBJ2-3; weak D call: TRBD2 (5 bases). V dropped 8 bases and J dropped 0 bases, with 6 bases sitting between them. From germline, CDR1 is WNHNN and CDR2 SYGVQD (reference sequence). CDR3 length: 12 amino acids. The CDR3 nucleotides are TGCGCCAGCGACTACAGCACAGATACGCAGTATTTT. Translating gives CASDYSTDTQYF.

This chain uses TRBV5-6 with TRBJ2-5, with D tentatively TRBD1 (5 bases). V lost 4 bases, J lost 4 bases, and 17 bases lay in between. This CDR3 has 15 amino acids. Germline-derived CDR1 and CDR2 are SGHDT and YYEEEE. CDR3 loop: CASSPLGRVGETQYF. CDR3 in DNA: TGTGCCAGCAGCCCGCTGGGCAGGGTGGGAGAGACCCAGTACTTC.

The chain recombines TRBV7-2 with TRBJ1-5; possibly TRBD1 for D (6 bases). The CDR3 is made up of 17 amino acids. Trimming pared 2 bases from V and 1 base from J, leaving 15 bases between. CDR1 and CDR2 (germline): SGHTA, FQGNSA. As DNA, the CDR3 is TGTGCCAGCAGCTTACACGCCCCAGGGGTGAGCAATCAGCCCCAGCATTTT. This codes for CASSLHAPGVSNQPQHF.

Only one count was recorded for this clone. This chain joins TRBV3-1 (or the pseudogene TRBV3-2) and TRBJ2-3, with 7 bases matching TRBD2. The CDR3 has 15 residues. Germline-derived CDR1 and CDR2 are LGHDT and YNNKEL (reference sequence). J gave up 9 bases and V 4 bases, and 13 bases lay outside the gene matches. CDR3 coding DNA: TGTGCCAGCAGCCCCAGCGGGGCGGCCCGGGGCACGCAGTATTTT. Translating gives CASSPSGAARGTQYF.

The chain has TRBV6-5 and TRBJ1-2, with D perhaps matching TRBD1 (5 bases). V gave up 7 bases and J gave up 7 bases, with 22 bases separating them. CDR3 length: 15 amino acids. Germline-derived CDR1 and CDR2 are MNHEY and SVGAGI. This CDR3 reads CASTEAGGAALGYTF. In DNA form, the CDR3 reads TGTGCCAGCACCGAGGCGGGGGGAGCGGCTCTTGGCTACACCTTC.

By sample fraction, this clone is medium-sized (0.01 to 0.1%). The chain recombines TRBV27 with TRBJ1-2; tentative D call: TRBD1 (5 bases). Trimming shortened V by 0 bases and J by 7 bases, and 12 bases separated the two germline ends. The germline V gene has CDR1 MNHEY and CDR2 SMNVEV (reference sequence). This CDR3 region has 14 residues. CDR3 nucleotide sequence: TGTGCCAGCAGTTTATCCCCAGGGTGGAGTGGCTACACCTTC. Translating gives CASSLSPGWSGYTF.

This chain joins TRBV7-9 and TRBJ2-3; weak D call: TRBD1 (6 bases). The germline gives CDR1 SEHNR, CDR2 FQNEAQ (reference sequence). V was pared by 6 bases and J by 6 bases, with 13 bases between. This CDR3 is 13 amino acids long. The CDR3 region has the DNA TGTGCCAGCAGTATACAGGGTAGCGATACGCAGTATTTT. Protein sequence: CASSIQGSDTQYF.

This clone has only one observation. V gene TRBV5-1 combines with J gene TRBJ2-3; D might be TRBD1 (5 bases). The CDR3 is 15 amino acids. Deletions cut 1 base from V and 1 base from J, with 10 bases between. Germline-derived CDR1 and CDR2 are SGHRS and YFSETQ. The CDR3 sequence: CASSLQGDRTDTQYF. For the CDR3, the DNA is TGCGCCAGCAGCTTGCAGGGTGACCGCACAGATACGCAGTATTTT.

The J gene is TRBJ1-6, the V gene TRBV24-1; D is uncertain. With 6 bases removed from V and 4 bases from J, the gap between germline ends came to 18 bases. Germline V CDR1 and CDR2: KGHDR, SFDVKD. This CDR3 region has 17 residues. CDR3 protein: CATSQEGSRKYNSPLHF. The CDR3, as DNA: TGTGCCACCAGTCAAGAGGGCTCGCGAAAATATAATTCACCCCTCCACTTT.

The table lists this clone with a few counts. V usage is TRBV30 and J usage is TRBJ1-2; 9 bases line up with TRBD1. Trimming took 1 base from V and 7 from J; bases not matched to a gene: 7. In germline, CDR1 is GTSNPN, CDR2 SVGIG (reference sequence). This CDR3 region has 14 residues. The CDR3 DNA follows: TGTGCCTGGAGTGATACCGGGACAGGGCTTGGCTACACCTTC. This sequence encodes CAWSDTGTGLGYTF. Together with reference TRBV30 and TRBJ1-2, the CDR3 gives the full variable domain: SQTIHQWPATLVQPVGSPLSLECTVEGTSNPNLYWYRQAAGRGLQLLFYSVGIGQISSEVPQNLSASRPQDRQFILSSKKLLLSDSGFYLCAWSDTGTGLGYTFGSGTRLTVV.

The chain has TRBV7-2 and TRBJ2-3; 12 bases map to TRBD2. Germline lookup yields CDR1 SGHTA and CDR2 FQGNSA. The CDR3 runs to 17 residues. The trim removed 4 bases at V and 4 bases at J, leaving 9 bases unmatched. CDR3 in amino acids: CASSSVTSGGGADTQYF. In nucleotides, the CDR3 is TGTGCCAGCAGCTCCGTGACTAGCGGGGGCGGGGCAGATACGCAGTATTTT.

Written as DNA, the CDR3 is TGTGCCAGCAGCCAGCTAGCGGGGCGGGGGGACACCGGGGAGCTGTTTTTT. It specifies CASSQLAGRGDTGELFF. The chain has TRBV4-2 and TRBJ2-2, with TRBD2 identical over 9 bases. This CDR3 is built from 17 residues. The germline V gene has CDR1 LGHNA and CDR2 YNFKEQ. V lost 3 bases and J lost 3; bases outside the gene matches: 8.

The chain recombines TRBV20-1 with TRBJ2-1, with 8 bases aligning to TRBD1. Trimming cost V 3 bases and J 7 bases; bases outside gene matches: 8. The CDR3 runs 14 residues. Germline V gene sequence: CDR1 DFQATT, CDR2 SNEGSKA (reference sequence). The CDR3, as DNA: TGCAGTGCTAGTATTAGGACAGGGCTGAATGAGCAGTTCTTC. As protein: CSASIRTGLNEQFF.

This chain joins TRBV7-8 and TRBJ2-7; TRBD1 might be the D (6 bases). Germline V gene sequence: CDR1 SGHVS, CDR2 FQNEAQ. The germline V and J ends were trimmed by 3 bases and 0 bases, with 12 bases remaining between them. The CDR3 covers 15 residues. The CDR3 nucleotides read TGTGCCAGCAGCTTGGGGGCCCATGGCTCCTACGAGCAGTACTTC. Encoded protein: CASSLGAHGSYEQYF. Drawing the rest from reference TRBV7-8 and TRBJ2-7, the complete variable domain is GAGVSQSPRYKVAKRGQDVALRCDPISGHVSLFWYQQALGQGPEFLTYFQNEAQLDKSGLPSDRFFAERPEGSVSTLKIQRTQQEDSAVYLCASSLGAHGSYEQYFGPGTRLTVT.

The rearrangement links TRBV19 to TRBJ2-3; D gene unclear. The CDR3 sequence is 14 residues long. Trimming shortened V by 1 base and J by 1 base, and 6 bases separated the two germline ends. Germline lookup yields CDR1 LNHDA and CDR2 SQIVND (reference sequence). In DNA, the CDR3 is TGTGCCAGTAGTATAGGCGTCCGCACAGATACGCAGTATTTT. This encodes CASSIGVRTDTQYF.